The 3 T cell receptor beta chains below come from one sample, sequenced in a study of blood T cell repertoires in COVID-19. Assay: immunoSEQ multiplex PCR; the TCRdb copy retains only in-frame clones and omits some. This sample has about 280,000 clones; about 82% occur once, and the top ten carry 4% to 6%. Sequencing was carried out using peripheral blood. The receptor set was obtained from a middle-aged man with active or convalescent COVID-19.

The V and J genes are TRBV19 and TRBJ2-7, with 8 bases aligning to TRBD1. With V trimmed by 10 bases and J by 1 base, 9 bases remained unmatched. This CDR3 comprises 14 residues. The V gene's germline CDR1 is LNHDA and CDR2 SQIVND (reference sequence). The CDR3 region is CAMRTGNFSYEQYF. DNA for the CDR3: TGTGCCATGAGGACAGGGAATTTTTCCTACGAGCAGTACTTC.

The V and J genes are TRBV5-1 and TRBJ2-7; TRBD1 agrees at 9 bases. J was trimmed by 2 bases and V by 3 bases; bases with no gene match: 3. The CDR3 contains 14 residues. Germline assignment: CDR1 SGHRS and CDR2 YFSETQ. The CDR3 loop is CASSSDRGAYEQYF. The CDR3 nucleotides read TGCGCCAGCAGCTCGGACAGGGGCGCCTACGAGCAGTACTTC.

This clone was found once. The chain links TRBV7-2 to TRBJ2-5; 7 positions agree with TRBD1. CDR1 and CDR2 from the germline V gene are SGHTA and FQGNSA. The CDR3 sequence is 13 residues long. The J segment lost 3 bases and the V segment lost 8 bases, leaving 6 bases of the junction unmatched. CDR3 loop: CASLRGTKETQYF. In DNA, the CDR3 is TGTGCCAGCCTCAGGGGGACAAAAGAGACCCAGTACTTC.